This T cell receptor (beta chain) was sequenced for a study of T cell changes during pregnancy in multiple sclerosis. Produced via immunoSEQ multiplex PCR; TCRdb's table is partial and in-frame only. The data contain 40,000 to 45,000 clones, about 92% of them singletons. Trimming left V 6 bases short and J 4 bases short, with 10 bases between. From germline, CDR1 is MNHNY and CDR2 SVGAGI (reference sequence). CDR3 length: 12 residues. This chain connects TRBV6-6 to TRBJ2-7; the D gene is possibly TRBD1 (5 bases). Sequences were derived from CD4+ T cells from peripheral blood mononuclear cells, sampled in the third trimester of pregnancy. This clonotype was sampled from a female donor with multiple sclerosis, enrolled in a pregnancy study. The CDR3 bases are TGTGCCAGCAGGGGGCAGGGTTACGAGCAGTACTTC. It yields the protein CASRGQGYEQYF.